The sample holds a few counts of the clone carrying this T cell receptor (beta chain). The antigen is not known. Each CDR3 protein gets one entry after TCRdb re-called the RACE reads with MiXCR. Of tens of thousands of distinct CDR3 sequences in the sample, around 12% were seen once. This entry is derived from a study of human T cells and chemical hapten exposure. On the study more broadly: The sensitizer, 2% DPC, was used on approximately 2 cm by approximately 2 cm of upper inner arm skin. Patch testing was performed with 0.01% DPC on the upper back, with reading at 6 days.

Described time point: patch test 3, about 24 weeks after DPC sensitization. Treatment indicated: therapeutic diphenylcyclopropenone sensitization with weekly scalp DPC. V lost 5 bases, J lost 7 bases, and 9 bases lay in between. The CDR3 loop spans 12 amino acids. Points from the study as a whole: Significantly more large CDR3 similarity clusters were formed by expanded TCRs than by controls. With DPC sensitization, TCRs exceeding 1 in 1000 frequency showed no change.

The sequence was obtained from a man aged 30-40 years with alopecia areata. Some clones in this sample may be carry-over from other donors' samples. The source material was whole blood, sampled in connection with sensitization to the hapten diphenylcyclopropenone (DPC). This chain joins TRBV12-3 or TRBV12-4 and TRBJ1-5; D gene ambiguous. CDR3 sequence (DNA): TGTGCCAGCAGTACCATCAAACAGCCCCAGCATTTT. Amino acids: CASSTIKQPQHF.